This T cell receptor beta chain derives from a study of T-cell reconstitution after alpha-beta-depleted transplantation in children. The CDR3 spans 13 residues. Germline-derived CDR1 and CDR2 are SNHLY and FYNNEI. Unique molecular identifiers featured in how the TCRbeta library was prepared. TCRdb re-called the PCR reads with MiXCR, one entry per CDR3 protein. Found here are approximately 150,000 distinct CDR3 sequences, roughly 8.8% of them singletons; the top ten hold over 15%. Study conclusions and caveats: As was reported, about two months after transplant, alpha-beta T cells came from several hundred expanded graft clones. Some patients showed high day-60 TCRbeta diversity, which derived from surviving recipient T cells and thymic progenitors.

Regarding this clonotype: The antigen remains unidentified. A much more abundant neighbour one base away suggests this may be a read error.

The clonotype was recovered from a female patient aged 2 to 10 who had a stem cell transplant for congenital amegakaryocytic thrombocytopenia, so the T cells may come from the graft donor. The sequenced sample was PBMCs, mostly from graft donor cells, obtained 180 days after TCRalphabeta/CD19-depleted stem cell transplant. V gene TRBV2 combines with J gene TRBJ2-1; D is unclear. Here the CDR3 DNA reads TGTCCCAGCGAAATAGTGGGGTACAATGAGCAGTTCTTC. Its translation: CPSEIVGYNEQFF.